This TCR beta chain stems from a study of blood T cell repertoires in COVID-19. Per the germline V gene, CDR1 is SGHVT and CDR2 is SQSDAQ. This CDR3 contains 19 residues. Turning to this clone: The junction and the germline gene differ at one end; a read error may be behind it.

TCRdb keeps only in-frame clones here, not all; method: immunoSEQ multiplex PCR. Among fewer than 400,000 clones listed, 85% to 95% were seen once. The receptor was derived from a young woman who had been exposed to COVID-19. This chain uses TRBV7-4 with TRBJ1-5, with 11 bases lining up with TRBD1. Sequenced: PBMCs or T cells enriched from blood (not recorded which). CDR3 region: CASSLADERDRGTGQPQHF. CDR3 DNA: TGCGCCAGCAGCTTAGCAGACGAGCGGGACAGGGGGACGGGGCAGCCCCAGCATTTT.